A selection of T cell receptor beta chains follows, all from one sample in a study of blood T cell repertoires in COVID-19. TCRdb's copy holds only in-frame clones and misses some; the assay was immunoSEQ multiplex PCR. The sample has around 310,000 clones; 85% to 90% are singletons. The material sequenced was peripheral blood. Receptors originate from a woman aged 50 to 60 with active or convalescent COVID-19. CDR3s include the opening cysteine and the closing phenylalanine or tryptophan. D genes are given only for firm matches. Clone size, where shown, is once, few, many, or a class for clones that have expanded.

V gene	clone size	J gene	D gene	CDR3 protein	CDR3 DNA
TRBV18	once	TRBJ1-1	NA	CASSLDTMNTEAFF	TGTGCCAGCTCACTGGACACAATGAACACTGAAGCTTTCTTT
TRBV7-9	NA	TRBJ1-2	TRBD1	CASSSRQGEMEGYTF	TGTGCCAGCAGCTCTCGACAGGGGGAAATGGAAGGCTACACCTTC
TRBV28	NA	TRBJ2-3	NA	CASSFFQVTDTQYF	TGTGCCAGCAGTTTTTTTCAGGTTACAGATACGCAGTATTTT
TRBV19	NA	TRBJ1-1	NA	CASSHRGNTEAFF	TGTGCCAGTAGTCATAGGGGAAACACTGAAGCTTTCTTT
TRBV9	NA	TRBJ2-3	TRBD2	CASTGGPRDTQYF	TGTGCCAGCACGGGGGGACCCCGCGATACGCAGTATTTT
TRBV12-5	NA	TRBJ2-1	TRBD2	CASGLSISSGVGLDEQFF	TGTGCTAGTGGTTTGAGCATATCAAGCGGGGTTGGTTTGGATGAGCAGTTCTTC
TRBV2	NA	TRBJ2-1	TRBD2	CASTTGLAGGSYNEQFF	TGTGCCAGCACCACCGGGCTAGCGGGGGGCTCCTACAATGAGCAGTTCTTC
TRBV27	NA	TRBJ1-1	NA	CASSISTDRNTEAFF	TGTGCCAGCAGTATTTCCACAGACAGGAACACTGAAGCTTTCTTT
TRBV12-5	NA	TRBJ1-1	NA	CASGFGNTEAFF	TGTGCTAGTGGTTTCGGGAACACTGAAGCTTTCTTT
TRBV7-6	NA	TRBJ2-1	TRBD1	CASSLGRTGIYNEQFF	TGTGCCAGCAGCTTAGGAAGGACAGGGATTTACAATGAGCAGTTCTTC
TRBV2	NA	TRBJ2-3	TRBD2	CASSEATWGGFTDTQYF	TGTGCCAGCAGTGAAGCGACTTGGGGGGGATTCACAGATACGCAGTATTTT
TRBV27	NA	TRBJ2-1	TRBD1	CASSFRDTKGASSSYNEQFF	TGTGCCAGCAGTTTCCGAGACACCAAGGGGGCATCCTCCTCCTACAATGAGCAGTTCTTC
TRBV20-1	NA	TRBJ1-6	NA	CSASEQGTRDSPLHF	TGCAGTGCTAGTGAACAGGGTACTCGAGATTCACCCCTCCACTTT
TRBV6-2/TRBV6-3	few	TRBJ1-5	NA	CASSQLDYSNQPQHF	TGTGCCAGCAGTCAACTCGATTATAGCAATCAGCCCCAGCATTTT
TRBV19	few	TRBJ1-1	NA	CASIPMGGSADEAFF	TGTGCCAGTATTCCTATGGGGGGATCGGCGGATGAAGCTTTCTTT
TRBV5-1	NA	TRBJ1-1	TRBD1	CASSRGTGMNTEAFF	TGCGCCAGCAGCCGCGGGACAGGGATGAACACTGAAGCTTTCTTT
TRBV28	NA	TRBJ2-2	TRBD2	CASSLPPTSGINTGELFF	TGTGCCAGCAGTTTACCACCCACTAGCGGGATTAACACCGGGGAGCTGTTTTTT
TRBV7-6	NA	TRBJ2-7	TRBD2	CASSPGGGPIAEQYF	TGTGCCAGCAGCCCGGGGGGGGGACCCATCGCCGAGCAGTACTTC
TRBV7-2	NA	TRBJ1-6	NA	CASSLESSVSPLHF	TGTGCCAGCAGCTTAGAATCCTCCGTGTCACCCCTCCACTTT
TRBV18	NA	TRBJ2-7	TRBD1	CASSPPSQGAIEQYF	TGTGCCAGCTCACCACCCTCACAGGGGGCTATCGAGCAGTACTTC
TRBV30	once	TRBJ2-7	NA	CAWSELPPYEQYF	TGTGCCTGGAGTGAGCTCCCTCCTTACGAGCAGTACTTC
TRBV6-5	NA	TRBJ2-7	TRBD1	CASSYSVGQSSYEQYF	TGTGCCAGCAGTTACTCAGTGGGACAGTCATCCTACGAGCAGTACTTC
TRBV28	NA	TRBJ2-7	TRBD1	CASSSGTGVRDEQYF	TGTGCCAGCAGTTCGGGGACAGGGGTACGGGACGAGCAGTACTTC
TRBV18	NA	TRBJ1-3	NA	CASSPPNDSSGNTIYF	TGTGCCAGCTCACCACCTAACGACAGCTCTGGAAACACCATATATTTT
TRBV12-3/TRBV12-4	NA	TRBJ2-1	NA	CASSFRSYNEQFF	TGTGCCAGCAGTTTTCGTAGTTACAATGAGCAGTTCTTC
TRBV19	NA	TRBJ2-3	NA	CASSIRQGGTDTQYF	TGTGCCAGTAGTATCAGACAGGGAGGTACAGATACGCAGTATTTT
TRBV28	many	TRBJ1-5	TRBD1	CASASGQRNQPQHF	TGTGCCAGCGCATCGGGACAGCGCAATCAGCCCCAGCATTTT
TRBV5-6	once	TRBJ2-2	TRBD2	CASSPLAGGRNTGELFF	TGTGCCAGCAGCCCACTAGCGGGGGGTAGGAACACCGGGGAGCTGTTTTTT
TRBV6-1	NA	TRBJ2-7	NA	CASSDLYEQYF	TGTGCCAGCAGTGACCTATACGAGCAGTACTTC
TRBV4-2	NA	TRBJ2-3	TRBD2	CASSQDPSGRAKDTQYF	TGTGCCAGCAGCCAAGATCCTAGCGGGAGGGCCAAAGATACGCAGTATTTT
TRBV7-9	NA	TRBJ1-2	TRBD1	CASSLVRGQAANYGYTF	TGTGCCAGCAGCTTAGTAAGGGGACAGGCGGCAAACTATGGCTACACCTTC
TRBV7-2	NA	TRBJ2-5	TRBD1	CASSQGTGQETQYF	TGTGCCAGCAGCCAAGGGACAGGTCAAGAGACCCAGTACTTC
TRBV5-1	NA	TRBJ2-3	TRBD2	CASSFSGVLGDTQYF	TGCGCCAGCAGCTTTAGCGGGGTACTGGGAGATACGCAGTATTTT
TRBV7-9	NA	TRBJ2-3	TRBD2	CASSWTSGGADTQYF	TGTGCCAGCAGCTGGACTAGCGGGGGGGCAGATACGCAGTATTTT
TRBV4-1	NA	TRBJ1-6	TRBD1	CASSQQGTGYSPLHF	TGCGCCAGCAGCCAACAAGGGACAGGATATTCACCCCTCCACTTT
TRBV28	NA	TRBJ2-1	NA	CASRLAGDNEQFF	TGTGCCAGCAGGCTGGCAGGGGACAATGAGCAGTTCTTC